Listed below are T cell receptor beta chains from one sample, sequenced in a study of cytomegalovirus exposure and HLA in healthy donors. Generated by immunoSEQ multiplex PCR, the TCRdb table keeps only in-frame clones and is missing some. This table lists about 42,000 clones. The sequenced sample consisted of PBMCs. The receptors come from a man younger than 40 in good health and CMV-seronegative. Both conserved end residues are part of each CDR3. D genes are given only for firm matches.

V gene	CDR3 length	J gene	D gene	CDR3 DNA	CDR3 protein
TRBV30	14	TRBJ1-4	TRBD1	TGTGCCTGGAGGCCTGCAGGGGGATGGGGCCGGGTACGGTTT	CAWRPAGGWGRVRF
TRBV4-3	16	TRBJ1-3	-	TGCGCCAGCAGCCAACGCGGGGGGCTCAGTGGAAACACCATATATTTT	CASSQRGGLSGNTIYF
TRBV14	13	TRBJ2-7	TRBD2	TGTGCCAGCAGCCACCTGTGGGGGGGTGAGCAGTACTTC	CASSHLWGGEQYF
TRBV5-6	13	TRBJ2-7	-	TGTGCCAGCAGCTTGGGGGCCTCCTACGAGCAGTACTTC	CASSLGASYEQYF
TRBV9	16	TRBJ2-3	TRBD2	TGTGCCAGCAGTAGTGGACTAGCGGGATTCACAGATACGCAGTATTTT	CASSSGLAGFTDTQYF
TRBV2	15	TRBJ2-1	TRBD2	TGTGCCAGCACCGTAGCGGGTTCCTCCTACAATGAGCAGTTCTTC	CASTVAGSSYNEQFF
TRBV18	16	TRBJ1-2	TRBD1	TGTGCCAGCTCACCATTGGACAGGGCCCCTAACTATGGCTACACCTTC	CASSPLDRAPNYGYTF
TRBV5-8	15	TRBJ1-5	TRBD1	TGTGCCAGCAGCATCGGACAGGATAGCAATCAGCCCCAGCATTTT	CASSIGQDSNQPQHF
TRBV18	14	TRBJ1-5	-	TGTGCCAGCTCACCAGGTCGGGAGGATCAGCCCCAGCATTTT	CASSPGREDQPQHF
TRBV2	12	TRBJ2-7	-	TGTGCCAGCGGCCTAGCGAACCACGAGCAGTACTTC	CASGLANHEQYF
TRBV30	13	TRBJ2-7	TRBD1	TGTGCCTGGAGTGTCCGGACAGGGATTGAGCAGTACTTC	CAWSVRTGIEQYF
TRBV29-1	12	TRBJ1-4	-	TGCAGCGCTAGACGGTCTAATGAAAAACTGTTTTTT	CSARRSNEKLFF
TRBV30	11	TRBJ2-7	TRBD2	TGTGCCTGGAGGGGGGAGGGCGAGCAGTACTTC	CAWRGEGEQYF
TRBV10-2	13	TRBJ2-5	TRBD2	TGCGCCAGCACCCCGCCGGGAGGGGAGACCCAGTACTTC	CASTPPGGETQYF
TRBV6-5	15	TRBJ1-2	TRBD1	TGTGCCAGCAGTTCCCTCCAGACAGGGAACTATGGCTACACCTTC	CASSSLQTGNYGYTF
TRBV30	16	TRBJ2-3	TRBD2	TGTGCCTGGAGTTTACAAGGGGAGGGATACACAGATACGCAGTATTTT	CAWSLQGEGYTDTQYF
TRBV6-1	15	TRBJ2-7	TRBD1	TGTGCCAGCAGTGAATCGGGGACAGGGGGCCACGAGCAGTACTTC	CASSESGTGGHEQYF
TRBV29-1	15	TRBJ1-1	TRBD1	TGCAGCGTTGCCCCGGGACAGGGGATGAACACTGAAGCTTTCTTT	CSVAPGQGMNTEAFF
TRBV5-1	15	TRBJ2-2	-	TGCGCCAGCAGCCCTCTAGCGACGAACACCGGGGAGCTGTTTTTT	CASSPLATNTGELFF